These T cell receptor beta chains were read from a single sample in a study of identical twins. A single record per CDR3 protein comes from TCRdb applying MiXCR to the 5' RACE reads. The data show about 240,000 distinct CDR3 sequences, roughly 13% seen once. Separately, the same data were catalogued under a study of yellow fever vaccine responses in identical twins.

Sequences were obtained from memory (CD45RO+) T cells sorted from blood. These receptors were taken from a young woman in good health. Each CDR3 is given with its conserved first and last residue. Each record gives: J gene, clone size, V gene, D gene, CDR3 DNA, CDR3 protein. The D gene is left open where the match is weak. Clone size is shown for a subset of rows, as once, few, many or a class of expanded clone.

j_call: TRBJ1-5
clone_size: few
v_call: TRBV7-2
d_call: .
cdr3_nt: TGTGCCAGCAGCCCTTTCGCGGCGGATAATCAGCCCCAGCATTTT
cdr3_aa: CASSPFAADNQPQHF

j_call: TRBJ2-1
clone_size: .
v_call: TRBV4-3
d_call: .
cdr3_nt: TGCGCCAGCAGCCTACGAGAGCATGAGCAGTTCTTC
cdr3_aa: CASSLREHEQFF

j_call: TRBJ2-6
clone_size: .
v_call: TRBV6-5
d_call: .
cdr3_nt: TGTGCCAGCAGTTACGGGCTCGGCTCTGGGGCCAACGTCCTGACTTTC
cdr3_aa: CASSYGLGSGANVLTF

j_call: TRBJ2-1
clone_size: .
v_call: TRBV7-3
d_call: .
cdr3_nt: TGTGCCAGCAGCTACACATCCTACAATGAGCAGTTCTTC
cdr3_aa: CASSYTSYNEQFF

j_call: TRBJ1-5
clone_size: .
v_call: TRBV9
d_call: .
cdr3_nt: TGTGCCAGCAGCGTAACCGGTACTAGCAATCAGCCCCAGCATTTT
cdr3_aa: CASSVTGTSNQPQHF

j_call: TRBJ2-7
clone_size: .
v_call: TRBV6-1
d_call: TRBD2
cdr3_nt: TGTGCCAGCACTCTTATAGCGGGAACCTACGAGCAGTACTTC
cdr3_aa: CASTLIAGTYEQYF

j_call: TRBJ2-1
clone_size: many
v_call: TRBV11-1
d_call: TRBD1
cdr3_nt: TGTGCCAGCAGCGTACTTTCAGGGGGTTTATACAATGAGCAGTTCTTC
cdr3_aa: CASSVLSGGLYNEQFF

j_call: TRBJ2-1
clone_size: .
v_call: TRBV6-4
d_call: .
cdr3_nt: TGTGCCAGCAGTGACATGGCCGGGAAGGGGGGTGAGCAGTTCTTC
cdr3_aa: CASSDMAGKGGEQFF

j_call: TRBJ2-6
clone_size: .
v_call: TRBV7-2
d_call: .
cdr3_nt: TGTGCCAGCAGCTCTCCCTCATGGGGCGTCCTGACTTTC
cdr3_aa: CASSSPSWGVLTF

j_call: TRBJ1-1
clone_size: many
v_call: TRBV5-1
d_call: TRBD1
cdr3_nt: TGCGCCAGCAGCTTACAGGGGGACACTGAAGCTTTCTTT
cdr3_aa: CASSLQGDTEAFF

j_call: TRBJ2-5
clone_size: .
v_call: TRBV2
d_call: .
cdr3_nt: TGTGCCAGCAGAGGACCCGGAGAGACCCAGTACTTC
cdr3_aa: CASRGPGETQYF

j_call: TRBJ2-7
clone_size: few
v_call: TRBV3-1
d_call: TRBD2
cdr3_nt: TGTGCCAGCAGCCAATCGGCTAGCGGGAACCTGCAGTACTTC
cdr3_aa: CASSQSASGNLQYF

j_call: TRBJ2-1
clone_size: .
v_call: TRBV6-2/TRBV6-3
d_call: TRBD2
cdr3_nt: TGTGCCAGCAGTGCCGAAGGGACTAGCGGGAATGAGCAGTTCTTC
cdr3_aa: CASSAEGTSGNEQFF

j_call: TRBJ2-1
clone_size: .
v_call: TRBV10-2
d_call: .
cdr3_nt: TGCGCCAGCAGTCCCGGGGGCAGGGGCGATGAGCAGTTCTTC
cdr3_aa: CASSPGGRGDEQFF

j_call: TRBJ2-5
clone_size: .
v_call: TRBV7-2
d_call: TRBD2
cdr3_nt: TGTGCCAGCAGCTTGGTGGGACTAGCGGAGGAGACCCAGTACTTC
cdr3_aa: CASSLVGLAEETQYF

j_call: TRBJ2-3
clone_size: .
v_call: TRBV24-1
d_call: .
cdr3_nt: TGTGCCACCAGTGATAAGACCCGCAGGGGAGGGGATACGCAGTATTTT
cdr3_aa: CATSDKTRRGGDTQYF

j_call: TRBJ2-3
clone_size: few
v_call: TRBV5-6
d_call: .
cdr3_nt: TGTGCCAGCAGCCGTGGGGCCCAAGATACGCAGTATTTT
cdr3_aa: CASSRGAQDTQYF

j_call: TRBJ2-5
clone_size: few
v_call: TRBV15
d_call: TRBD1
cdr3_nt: TGTGCCACCAGCAGAGATGACAGGGGGCGAGAGACCCAGTACTTC
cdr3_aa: CATSRDDRGRETQYF

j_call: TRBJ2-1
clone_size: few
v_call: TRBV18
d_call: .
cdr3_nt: TGTGCCAGCCTGAACCCCGGGATCTCCTACAATGAGCAGTTCTTC
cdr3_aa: CASLNPGISYNEQFF

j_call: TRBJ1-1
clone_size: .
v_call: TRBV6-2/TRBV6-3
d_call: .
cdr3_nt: TGTGCCAGCAGTACTACCGGCAAAATTAGCACTGAAGCTTTCTTT
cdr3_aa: CASSTTGKISTEAFF

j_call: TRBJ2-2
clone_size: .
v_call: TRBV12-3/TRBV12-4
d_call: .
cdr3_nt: TGTGCCAGCAGTCAACGTGGGGGGAGTTGGACCGGGGAGCTGTTTTTT
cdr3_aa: CASSQRGGSWTGELFF

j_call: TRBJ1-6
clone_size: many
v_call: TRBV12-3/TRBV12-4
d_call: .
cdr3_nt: TGTGCCAGCAGTTTAACAGAAAATAATTCACCCCTCCACTTT
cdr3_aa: CASSLTENNSPLHF

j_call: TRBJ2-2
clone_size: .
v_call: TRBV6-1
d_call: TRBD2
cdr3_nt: TGTGCCAGCCGGAGCCTAGCGGGAGACTCCGGGGAGCTGTTTTTT
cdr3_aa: CASRSLAGDSGELFF

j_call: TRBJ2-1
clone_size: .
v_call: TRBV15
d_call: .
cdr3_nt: TGTGCCACCAGCAGAGGGTACGGCTCCTACAATGAGCAGTTCTTC
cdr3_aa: CATSRGYGSYNEQFF

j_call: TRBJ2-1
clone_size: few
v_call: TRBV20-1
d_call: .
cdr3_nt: TGCAGTGCTAGAGATCCGGGGGTCGACAATGAGCAGTTCTTC
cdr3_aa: CSARDPGVDNEQFF

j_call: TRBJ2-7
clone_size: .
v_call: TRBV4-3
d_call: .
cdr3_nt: TGCGCCAGCAGCCAAGATTTCGGGAGCCCCTCCTACGAGCAGTACTTC
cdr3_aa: CASSQDFGSPSYEQYF